The 15 T cell receptor beta chains below come from one sample, sequenced in a study of cytomegalovirus exposure and HLA in healthy donors. With 60 Vbeta and 13 Jbeta primers, the PCR was carried out. TCRdb keeps only in-frame clones here, not all; method: immunoSEQ multiplex PCR. Here the sample spans roughly 250,000 clones, 80% being singletons. Sequenced sample: PBMCs. The receptors shown here come from a girl aged 2-15 years in good health and CMV-seronegative.

The CDR3 DNA reads TGTGCCTGGAGTCTCTACGAGCAGTACTTC. As protein: CAWSLYEQYF. The chain has TRBV30 and TRBJ2-7; unclear D gene. Germline CDR1 is GTSNPN and CDR2 is SVGIG (reference sequence). V was pared by 2 bases and J by 3 bases, with 2 bases between. The CDR3 is 10 amino acids.

V usage is TRBV5-1 and J usage is TRBJ2-7, with 10 bases that match TRBD2. This CDR3 is 17 amino acids long. The V and J ends lost 0 bases and 4 bases, in that order; junction bases with no gene match: 10. Germline V gene lookup returns CDR1 SGHRS and CDR2 YFSETQ. CDR3 sequence reads: CASSLVASGRVSYEQYF. The CDR3 region has the DNA TGCGCCAGCAGCTTGGTAGCTAGCGGGAGAGTATCTTACGAGCAGTACTTC.

The chain links TRBV18 to TRBJ2-7; D not certain. This CDR3 has 12 residues. V lost 3 bases and J 0 bases, leaving 3 bases between the germline ends. CDR1 KGHSH and CDR2 LQKENI come from the germline V gene. DNA of the CDR3: TGTGCCAGCTCACCCTACTCCTACGAGCAGTACTTC. It translates to CASSPYSYEQYF. The entire variable domain, with the rest obtained from reference TRBV18 and TRBJ2-7, is as follows: NAGVMQNPRHLVRRRGQEARLRCSPMKGHSHVYWYRQLPEEGLKFMVYLQKENIIDESGMPKERFSAEFPKEGPSILRIQQVVRGDSAAYFCASSPYSYEQYFGPGTRLTVT.

This chain joins TRBV2 and TRBJ1-1, with D unresolved. With 4 bases removed from V and 0 bases from J, the gap between germline ends came to 15 bases. The germline V gene has CDR1 SNHLY and CDR2 FYNNEI. The CDR3 consists of 16 residues. The CDR3 spells CASSVSRERMNTEAFF. As DNA, the CDR3 is TGTGCCAGCAGTGTCTCGCGAGAGAGGATGAACACTGAAGCTTTCTTT.

The chain carries TRBV7-3 and TRBJ2-1; 8 nucleotides agree with TRBD2. Germline V lookup: CDR1 SGHTA, CDR2 FQGTGA. With 2 bases clipped from V and 8 bases from J, the junction kept 8 bases outside the gene matches. This CDR3 has 15 residues. In nucleotides, the CDR3 is TGTGCCAGCAGCTTAGCAACGGGGGGGCCCCATGAGCAGTTCTTC. Amino acids: CASSLATGGPHEQFF.

The CDR3 protein is CASSPDRPGQGKNSPLHF. The CDR3 nucleotides read TGTGCCAGCAGTCCCGATCGACCGGGACAGGGGAAGAATTCACCCCTCCACTTT. The chain uses TRBV27 and TRBJ1-6; 10 bases line up with TRBD1. The CDR3 is made up of 18 amino acids. In germline, CDR1 is MNHEY, CDR2 SMNVEV (reference sequence). The J segment lost 7 bases and the V segment lost 5 bases, leaving 14 bases of the junction unmatched.

The chain recombines TRBV19 with TRBJ2-1, with 7 bases matching TRBD1. The CDR3 sequence is 14 residues long. Germline CDR1 and CDR2: LNHDA and SQIVND (reference sequence). Losses at the gene ends were 5 bases for V and 6 bases for J; bases not matched to a gene: 7. For the CDR3, the DNA is TGTGCCAGTAGTCGTAACAGGGGTAGCAATGAGCAGTTCTTC. It codes for CASSRNRGSNEQFF. The whole variable domain, filled in from reference TRBV19 and TRBJ2-1, reads DGGITQSPKYLFRKEGQNVTLSCEQNLNHDAMYWYRQDPGQGLRLIYYSQIVNDFQKGDIAEGYSVSREKKESFPLTVTSAQKNPTAFYLCASSRNRGSNEQFFGPGTRLTVL.

The V call is TRBV28, the J call TRBJ1-3; no reliable D call. The germline V gene encodes CDR1 MDHEN and CDR2 SYDVKM. The V end lost 3 bases, the J end lost 0 bases, and 9 bases lay between the germline ends. The CDR3 is made up of 15 amino acids. The CDR3 DNA reads TGTGCCAGCAGTTTGGGAGTCGACTCTGGAAACACCATATATTTT. Amino acids: CASSLGVDSGNTIYF.

V usage is TRBV6-6 and J usage is TRBJ1-3, with a tentative D call TRBD1 (5 bases). CDR3 length: 12 residues. V was shortened by 5 bases and J by 5 bases, with 7 bases between the two germline ends. CDR1 and CDR2 (germline): MNHNY, SVGAGI (reference sequence). In DNA form, the CDR3 reads TGTGCCAGCAGTCCAGGGAGAAACACCATATATTTT. Encoded protein: CASSPGRNTIYF.

The chain joins TRBV19 to TRBJ2-7; tentatively, D is TRBD1 (6 bases). The CDR3 consists of 15 residues. The V end lost 6 bases, the J end lost 3 bases, and 18 bases lay between the germline ends. Germline V gives CDR1 LNHDA, CDR2 SQIVND (reference sequence). The CDR3 sequence: CASRPNRVGRYEQYF. The CDR3 region has the DNA TGTGCCAGTAGACCAAACAGGGTAGGTCGCTACGAGCAGTACTTC. The full variable domain, rest sourced from reference TRBV19 and TRBJ2-7, is DGGITQSPKYLFRKEGQNVTLSCEQNLNHDAMYWYRQDPGQGLRLIYYSQIVNDFQKGDIAEGYSVSREKKESFPLTVTSAQKNPTAFYLCASRPNRVGRYEQYFGPGTRLTVT.

J is TRBJ2-1 and V is TRBV7-8; 14 bases fit TRBD2. CDR1 is SGHVS, CDR2 FQNEAQ, per germline. The ends lost 4 bases at V and 4 bases at J; junction bases unmatched: 15. This CDR3 has 20 residues. CDR3 coding DNA: TGTGCCAGCAGCTCTCCGGGACTAGCGGGAGTAGGGCCGGATTACAATGAGCAGTTCTTC. Translation: CASSSPGLAGVGPDYNEQFF. The full variable domain, in which reference TRBV7-8 and TRBJ2-1 provide the parts outside the CDR3, is GAGVSQSPRYKVAKRGQDVALRCDPISGHVSLFWYQQALGQGPEFLTYFQNEAQLDKSGLPSDRFFAERPEGSVSTLKIQRTQQEDSAVYLCASSSPGLAGVGPDYNEQFFGPGTRLTVL.

On this clone itself: The same CDR3 also results from other DNA sequences found in this sample. V is TRBV28 and J is TRBJ2-7; the match to TRBD2 covers 8 bases. The germline CDR1 and CDR2 sequences are MDHEN and SYDVKM. The CDR3 is 14 residues long. With V trimmed by 8 bases and J by 2 bases, 8 bases remained unmatched. The CDR3 region is CASFAGGVTYEQYF. CDR3 nucleotides: TGTGCCAGCTTCGCGGGAGGAGTCACCTACGAGCAGTACTTC.

The V and J genes are TRBV28 and TRBJ2-7; D is perhaps TRBD2 (7 bases). V lost 3 bases to trimming and J lost 2 bases, with 14 bases between them. The germline gives CDR1 MDHEN, CDR2 SYDVKM. CDR3 length: 15 residues. The CDR3 here is CASSFLLGGPYEQYF. CDR3 DNA sequence: TGTGCCAGCAGTTTCTTATTGGGGGGGCCCTACGAGCAGTACTTC.

The chain has TRBV28 and TRBJ2-1; tentatively, D is TRBD2 (6 bases). Trimming took 3 bases from V and 11 from J, leaving 17 bases between them. Germline CDR1 and CDR2: MDHEN and SYDVKM. CDR3 length equals 14 residues. The chain's CDR3 is CASSFSGVNDQQFF. CDR3 nucleotide sequence: TGTGCCAGCAGTTTCTCGGGGGTTAATGATCAGCAGTTCTTC.

V is TRBV9 and J is TRBJ2-7; 8 positions match TRBD1. The V gene end was trimmed by 2 bases and the J gene end by 6 bases; junction bases not matched to a gene: 1. Germline loops: CDR1 SGDLS, CDR2 YYNGEE. The CDR3 loop spans 12 amino acids. The DNA for the CDR3 is TGTGCCAGCAGCGTCGGACAGGGCGAGCAGTACTTC. It yields the protein CASSVGQGEQYF.